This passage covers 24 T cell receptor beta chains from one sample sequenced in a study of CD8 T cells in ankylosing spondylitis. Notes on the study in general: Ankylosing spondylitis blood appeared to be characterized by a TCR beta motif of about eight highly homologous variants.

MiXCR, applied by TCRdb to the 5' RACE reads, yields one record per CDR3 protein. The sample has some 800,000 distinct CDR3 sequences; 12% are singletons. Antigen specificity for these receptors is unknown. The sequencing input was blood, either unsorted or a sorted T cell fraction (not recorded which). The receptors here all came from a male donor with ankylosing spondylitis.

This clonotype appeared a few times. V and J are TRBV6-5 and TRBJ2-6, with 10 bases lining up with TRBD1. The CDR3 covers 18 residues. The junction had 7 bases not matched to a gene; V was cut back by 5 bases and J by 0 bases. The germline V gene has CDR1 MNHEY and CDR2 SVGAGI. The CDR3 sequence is CASSTGRTGGSGANVLTF. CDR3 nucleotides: TGTGCCAGCAGTACTGGGCGGACAGGGGGCTCTGGGGCCAACGTCCTGACTTTC.

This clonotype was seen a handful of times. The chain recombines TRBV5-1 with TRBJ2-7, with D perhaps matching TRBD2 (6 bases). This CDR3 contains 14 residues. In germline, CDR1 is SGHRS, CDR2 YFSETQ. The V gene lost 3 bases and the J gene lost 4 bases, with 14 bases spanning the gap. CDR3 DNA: TGCGCCAGCAGCTCTCAAATCGGAGGGTACGAGCAGTACTTC. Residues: CASSSQIGGYEQYF.

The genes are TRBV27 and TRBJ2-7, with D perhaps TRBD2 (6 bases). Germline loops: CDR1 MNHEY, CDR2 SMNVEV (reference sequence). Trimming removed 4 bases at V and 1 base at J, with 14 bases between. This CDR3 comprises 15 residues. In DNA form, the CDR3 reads TGTGCCAGCAGTTCGCCGGGACTTCAGTCCTACGAGCAGTACTTC. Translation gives CASSSPGLQSYEQYF.

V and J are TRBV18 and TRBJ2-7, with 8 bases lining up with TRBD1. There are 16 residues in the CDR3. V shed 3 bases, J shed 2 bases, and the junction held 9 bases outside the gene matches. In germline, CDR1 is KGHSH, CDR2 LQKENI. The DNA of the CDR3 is TGTGCCAGCTCACCTTCGACAGGGGCCGTTCCCTACGAGCAGTACTTC. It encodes CASSPSTGAVPYEQYF.

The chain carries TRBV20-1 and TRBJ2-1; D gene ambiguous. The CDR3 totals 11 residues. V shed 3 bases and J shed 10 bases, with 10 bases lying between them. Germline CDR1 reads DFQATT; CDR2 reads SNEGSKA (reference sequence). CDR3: CSASQSPEQFF. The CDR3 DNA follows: TGCAGTGCTAGTCAGTCTCCGGAGCAGTTCTTC.

In DNA form, the CDR3 reads TGTGCCAGCAGCCCCTCACGAGCTAGCACCGGGGAGCTGTTTTTT. Protein product: CASSPSRASTGELFF. The genes are TRBV7-3 and TRBJ2-2; D not resolved. V was pared by 5 bases and J by 4 bases, with 14 bases between. The germline CDR1 and CDR2 sequences are SGHTA and FQGTGA. The CDR3 is 15 residues long.

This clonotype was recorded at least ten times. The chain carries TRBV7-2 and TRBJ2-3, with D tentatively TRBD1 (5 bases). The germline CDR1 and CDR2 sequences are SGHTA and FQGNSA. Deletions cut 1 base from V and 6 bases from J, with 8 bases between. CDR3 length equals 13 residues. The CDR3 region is CASSLETEDTQYF. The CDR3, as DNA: TGTGCCAGCAGCTTAGAGACAGAGGATACGCAGTATTTT. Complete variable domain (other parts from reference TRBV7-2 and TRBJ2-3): GAGVSQSPSNKVTEKGKDVELRCDPISGHTALYWYRQSLGQGLEFLIYFQGNSAPDKSGLPSDRFSAERTGGSVSTLTIQRTQQEDSAVYLCASSLETEDTQYFGPGTRLTVL.

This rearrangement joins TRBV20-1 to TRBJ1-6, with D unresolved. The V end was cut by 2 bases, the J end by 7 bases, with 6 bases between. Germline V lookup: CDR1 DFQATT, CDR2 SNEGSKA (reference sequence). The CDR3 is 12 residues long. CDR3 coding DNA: TGCAGTGCTAGACAGAGAAATTCACCCCTCCACTTT. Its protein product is CSARQRNSPLHF.

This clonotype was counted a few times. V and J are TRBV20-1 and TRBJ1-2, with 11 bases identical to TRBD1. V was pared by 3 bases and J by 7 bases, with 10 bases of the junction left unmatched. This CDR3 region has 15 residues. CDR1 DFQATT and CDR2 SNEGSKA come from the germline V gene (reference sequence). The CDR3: CSARGTGGKDGGYTF. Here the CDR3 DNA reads TGCAGTGCTAGGGGGACAGGGGGAAAGGACGGTGGCTACACCTTC.

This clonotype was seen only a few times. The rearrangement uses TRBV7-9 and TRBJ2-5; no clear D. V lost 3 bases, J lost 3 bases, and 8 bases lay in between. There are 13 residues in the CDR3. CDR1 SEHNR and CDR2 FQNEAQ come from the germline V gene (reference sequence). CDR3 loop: CASSLWEEETQYF. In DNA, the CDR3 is TGTGCCAGCAGCTTGTGGGAAGAAGAGACCCAGTACTTC. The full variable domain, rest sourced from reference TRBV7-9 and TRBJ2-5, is DTGVSQNPRHKITKRGQNVTFRCDPISEHNRLYWYRQTLGQGPEFLTYFQNEAQLEKSRLLSDRFSAERPKGSFSTLEIQRTEQGDSAMYLCASSLWEEETQYFGPGTRLLVL.

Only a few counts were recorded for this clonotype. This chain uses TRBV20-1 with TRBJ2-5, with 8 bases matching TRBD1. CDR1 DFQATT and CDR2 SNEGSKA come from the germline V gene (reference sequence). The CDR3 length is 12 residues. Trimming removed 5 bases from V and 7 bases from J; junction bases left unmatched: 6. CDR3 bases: TGCAGTGCTCCTACAGGGGGGTGGACCCAGTACTTC. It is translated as CSAPTGGWTQYF.

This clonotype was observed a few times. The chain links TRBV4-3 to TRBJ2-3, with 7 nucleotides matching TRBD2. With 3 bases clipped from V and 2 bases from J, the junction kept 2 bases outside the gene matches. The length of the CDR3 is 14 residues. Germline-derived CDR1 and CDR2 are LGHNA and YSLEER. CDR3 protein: CASSQGTTTDTQYF. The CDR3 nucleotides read TGCGCCAGCAGCCAGGGGACTACCACAGATACGCAGTATTTT.

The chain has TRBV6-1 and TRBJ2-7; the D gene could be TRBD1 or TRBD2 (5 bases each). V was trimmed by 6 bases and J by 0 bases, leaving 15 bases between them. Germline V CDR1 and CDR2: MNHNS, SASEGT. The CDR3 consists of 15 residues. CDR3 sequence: CASSSTGTFSYEQYF. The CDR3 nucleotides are TGTGCCAGCAGCTCGACCGGGACGTTCTCCTACGAGCAGTACTTC.

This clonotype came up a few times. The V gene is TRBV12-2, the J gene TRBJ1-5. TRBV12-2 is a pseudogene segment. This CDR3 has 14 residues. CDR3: CASRFGVGKKPQHF. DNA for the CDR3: TGTGCAAGTCGCTTCGGAGTAGGAAAGAAGCCCCAGCATTTT.

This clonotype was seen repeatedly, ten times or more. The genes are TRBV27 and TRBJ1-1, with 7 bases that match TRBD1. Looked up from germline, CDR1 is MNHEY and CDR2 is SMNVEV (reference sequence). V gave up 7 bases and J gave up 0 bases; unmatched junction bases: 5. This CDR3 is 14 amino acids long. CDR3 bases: TGTGCCAGCACCGCCGGGACAGTGAACACTGAAGCTTTCTTT. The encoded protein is CASTAGTVNTEAFF.

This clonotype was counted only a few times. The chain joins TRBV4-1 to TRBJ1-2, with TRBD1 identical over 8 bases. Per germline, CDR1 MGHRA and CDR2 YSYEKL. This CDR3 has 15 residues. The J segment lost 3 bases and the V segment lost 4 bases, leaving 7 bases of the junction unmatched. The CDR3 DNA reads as TGCGCCAGCAGCCTACAGGGGGTTGGGGACTATGGCTACACCTTC. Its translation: CASSLQGVGDYGYTF.

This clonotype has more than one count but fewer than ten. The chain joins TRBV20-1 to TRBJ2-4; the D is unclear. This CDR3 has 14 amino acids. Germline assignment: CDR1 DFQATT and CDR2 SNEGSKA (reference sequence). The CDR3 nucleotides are TGCAGCCCACTTCTCCCTGGGGCCAAAAACATTCAGTACTTC. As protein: CSPLLPGAKNIQYF.

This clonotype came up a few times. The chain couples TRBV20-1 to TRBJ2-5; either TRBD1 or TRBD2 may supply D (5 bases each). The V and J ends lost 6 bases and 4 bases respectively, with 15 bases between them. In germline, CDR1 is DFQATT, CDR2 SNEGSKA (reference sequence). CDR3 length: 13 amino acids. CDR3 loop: CSAGPGTIETQYF. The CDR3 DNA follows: TGCAGTGCCGGCCCGGGGACCATAGAGACCCAGTACTTC.

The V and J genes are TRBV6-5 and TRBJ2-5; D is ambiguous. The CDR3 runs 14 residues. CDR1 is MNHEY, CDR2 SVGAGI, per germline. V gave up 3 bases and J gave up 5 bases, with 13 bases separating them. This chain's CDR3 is CASSYSLGPETQYF. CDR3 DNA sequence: TGTGCCAGCAGTTATTCCCTAGGACCTGAGACCCAGTACTTC.

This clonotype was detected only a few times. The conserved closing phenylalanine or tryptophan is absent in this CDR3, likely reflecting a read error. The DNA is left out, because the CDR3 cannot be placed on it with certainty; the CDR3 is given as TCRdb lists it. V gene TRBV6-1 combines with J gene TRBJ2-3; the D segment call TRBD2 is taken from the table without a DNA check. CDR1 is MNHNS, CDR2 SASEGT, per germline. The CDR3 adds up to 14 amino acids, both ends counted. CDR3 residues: CASSLLLRTSGGRV.

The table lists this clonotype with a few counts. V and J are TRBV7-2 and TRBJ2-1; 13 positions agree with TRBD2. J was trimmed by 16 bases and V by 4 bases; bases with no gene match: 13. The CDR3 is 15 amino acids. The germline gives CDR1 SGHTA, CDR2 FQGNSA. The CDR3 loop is CASSSGMGLAGKCFF. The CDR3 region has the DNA TGTGCCAGCAGCTCAGGAATGGGACTAGCGGGGAAGTGTTTCTTC.

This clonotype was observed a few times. The DNA for the CDR3 is TGCAGTGCTCCCTTAGCCGCGGGGGGGGGAGATACGCAGTATTTT. This gives the protein CSAPLAAGGGDTQYF. The rearrangement uses TRBV20-1 and TRBJ2-3, with TRBD2 matching over 9 bases. From germline, CDR1 is DFQATT and CDR2 SNEGSKA (reference sequence). There are 15 residues in the CDR3. The V and J ends lost 5 bases and 5 bases, in that order; junction bases with no gene match: 11.

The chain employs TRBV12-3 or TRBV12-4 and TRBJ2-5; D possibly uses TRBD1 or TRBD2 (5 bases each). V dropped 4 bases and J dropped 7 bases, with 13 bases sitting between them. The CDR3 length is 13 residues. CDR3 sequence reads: CASSSGPFWTQYF. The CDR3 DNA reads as TGTGCCAGCAGTTCGGGGCCGTTTTGGACCCAGTACTTC.

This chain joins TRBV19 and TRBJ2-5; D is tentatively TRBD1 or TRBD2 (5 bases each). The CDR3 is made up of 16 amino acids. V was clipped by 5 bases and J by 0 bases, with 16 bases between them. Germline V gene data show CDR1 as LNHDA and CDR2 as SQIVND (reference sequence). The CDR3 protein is CASSPTWGWYQETQYF. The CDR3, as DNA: TGTGCCAGTAGTCCCACTTGGGGGTGGTACCAAGAGACCCAGTACTTC.